This T cell receptor (beta chain) originates from a study of early T cells in non-severe SARS-CoV-2 infection. This clonotype was picked up a small number of times. As part of library construction, unique molecular identifiers were attached to individual cDNA molecules. TCRdb reprocessed the 5' RACE reads with MiXCR, giving one entry per CDR3 protein. The sample records roughly 40,000 distinct CDR3 sequences, roughly 6.6% being singletons. The sequence was obtained from an adult who was a healthcare worker with PCR-confirmed SARS-CoV-2 infection or an uninfected control (not recorded which). The source material was whole blood.

CDR3 amino acids: CASSQDPDRVDTEAFF. CDR3 nucleotide sequence: TGCGCCAGCAGCCAAGATCCGGACAGGGTGGACACTGAAGCTTTCTTT. V is TRBV4-1 and J is TRBJ1-1; 8 bases fit TRBD1. The germline gives CDR1 MGHRA, CDR2 YSYEKL. The CDR3 has 16 amino acids. Germline trimming cut 0 bases from V and 3 bases from J; bases unmatched to any gene: 6.